The 27 T cell receptor beta chains listed next were all sequenced from one sample in a study of neurological immune-mediated disorders. TCRdb redid the calling of the 5' RACE reads with MiXCR, one entry per CDR3 protein. The sample has roughly 74,000 distinct CDR3 sequences, roughly 5.5% seen once. Sequences were obtained from PBMCs. These receptors were obtained from a man between 18 and 29 years old with multiple sclerosis.

This clonotype was recorded many times. This sequence joins TRBV20-1 and TRBJ2-7; D not resolved. Trimming cost V 2 bases and J 7 bases, with 9 bases left between them. Germline CDR1 and CDR2: DFQATT and SNEGSKA (reference sequence). The CDR3 consists of 11 residues. The CDR3: CSARSVGEQYF. The CDR3 nucleotides read TGCAGTGCTAGATCGGTCGGGGAGCAGTACTTC.

This clonotype has at least ten counts. The V gene is TRBV29-1, the J gene TRBJ2-6; 9 bases line up with TRBD1. The V gene's germline CDR1 is SQVTM and CDR2 ANQGSEA. V was pared by 6 bases and J by 1 base, with 4 bases of the junction left unmatched. This CDR3 comprises 15 residues. The chain's CDR3 is CSVDRGLSGANVLTF. In nucleotides, the CDR3 is TGCAGCGTCGACAGGGGGTTATCTGGGGCCAACGTCCTGACTTTC.

V gene TRBV20-1 combines with J gene TRBJ2-7; 7 bases are a match to TRBD1. The CDR3 length is 14 residues. Germline CDR1 reads DFQATT; CDR2 reads SNEGSKA (reference sequence). V lost 2 bases and J lost 3; bases outside the gene matches: 7. CDR3 sequence reads: CSARLSGGHYEQYF. CDR3 nucleotides: TGCAGTGCTAGATTATCAGGGGGTCACTACGAGCAGTACTTC.

This clonotype has only a few counts. The chain recombines TRBV7-6 with TRBJ1-2; the D is unclear. Germline lookup yields CDR1 SGHVS and CDR2 FNYEAQ. The CDR3 consists of 13 residues. Trimming pared 5 bases from V and 5 bases from J, leaving 12 bases between. In DNA form, the CDR3 reads TGTGCCAGCAGCCTTCTCCGGAAGTATGGCTACACCTTC. It specifies CASSLLRKYGYTF.

This clonotype has ten or more counts. The rearrangement joins TRBV20-1 to TRBJ2-1; 9 nucleotides line up with TRBD2. V dropped 3 bases and J dropped 4; count of bases not matched to a gene: 10. This CDR3 is built from 16 residues. The germline gives CDR1 DFQATT, CDR2 SNEGSKA (reference sequence). The CDR3 loop reads CSASGSGGLRYNEQFF. The CDR3 DNA reads TGCAGTGCTAGCGGGAGCGGGGGGCTCCGATACAATGAGCAGTTCTTC.

This clonotype was detected ten times or more. This chain connects TRBV21-1 to TRBJ2-3; the D call in the table, TRBD2, was not verified against the DNA. TRBV21-1 is deemed a pseudogene. The CDR3 is made up of 18 amino acids. CDR3 protein: CASSKVSSGGDSTDTQYF. The CDR3 DNA sequence: TGTGCCAGCAGCAAAGTGTCTAGCGGGGGGGACAGCACAGATACGCAGTATTTT.

This clonotype has a count of ten or more. The chain employs TRBV27 and TRBJ1-1; D is undetermined. The V gene's germline CDR1 is MNHEY and CDR2 SMNVEV (reference sequence). The V end lost 1 base, the J end lost 0 bases, and 6 bases lay between the germline ends. This CDR3 contains 14 residues. CDR3 region: CASSLYALNTEAFF. The CDR3 DNA is TGTGCCAGCAGTTTATATGCCTTGAACACTGAAGCTTTCTTT.

Many counts were recorded for this clonotype. Possible read error: a much larger clone is one base away. V and J are TRBV5-1 and TRBJ2-6, with D maybe TRBD1 (5 bases). Germline-derived CDR1 and CDR2 are SGHRS and YFSETQ. The CDR3 sequence is 14 residues long. The CDR3 loop reads CASSSGSGAKVLTF. DNA for the CDR3: TGCGCCAGCAGCTCTGGCTCTGGGGCCAAAGTCCTGACTTTC.

This clonotype was seen many times. The V and J genes are TRBV5-6 and TRBJ1-4; D not resolved. CDR1 and CDR2 from the germline V gene are SGHDT and YYEEEE. This CDR3 region has 14 residues. V shed 5 bases and J shed 0 bases, with 8 bases lying between them. The CDR3: CASSWATTNEKLFF. The CDR3 region has the DNA TGTGCCAGCAGTTGGGCAACAACTAATGAAAAACTGTTTTTT.

There are many counts of this clonotype. The chain couples TRBV5-1 to TRBJ2-7; D is perhaps TRBD1 (5 bases). The germline V and J ends were trimmed by 0 bases and 12 bases, with 22 bases remaining between them. The CDR3 contains 15 residues. Germline V gene sequence: CDR1 SGHRS, CDR2 YFSETQ. CDR3 bases: TGCGCCAGCAGCTTGGGGGCAGAGACAGATATGAGGCGGTACTTC. The encoded protein is CASSLGAETDMRRYF. Looking up the rest from reference TRBV5-1 and TRBJ2-7 gives the full variable domain: KAGVTQTPRYLIKTRGQQVTLSCSPISGHRSVSWYQQTPGQGLQFLFEYFSETQRNKGNFPGRFSGRQFSNSRSEMNVSTLELGDSALYLCASSLGAETDMRRYFGPGTRLTVT.

This clonotype occurred many times. The chain employs TRBV20-1 and TRBJ2-1, with 10 nucleotides matching TRBD2. Trimming cost V 7 bases and J 4 bases; bases outside gene matches: 13. CDR3 length: 16 residues. The germline V gene has CDR1 DFQATT and CDR2 SNEGSKA (reference sequence). CDR3 in DNA: TGCAGTGTTGTCCGGGCTAGCGGGGGCCTATACAATGAGCAGTTCTTC. Its protein product is CSVVRASGGLYNEQFF.

This clonotype was recorded a few times. This sequence joins TRBV20-1 and TRBJ2-3, with D unresolved. CDR1 and CDR2 (germline): DFQATT, SNEGSKA (reference sequence). The CDR3 covers 16 residues. Trimming stripped 0 bases from V and 3 bases from J, with 16 bases between. The CDR3 nucleotides are TGCAGTGCTAGAGAAGTAGAATGGCCGCGGACAGATACGCAGTATTTT. It encodes CSAREVEWPRTDTQYF.

This clonotype was seen ten or more times. This chain links TRBV14 with TRBJ2-5; D perhaps matches TRBD1 (5 bases). V was trimmed by 4 bases and J by 12 bases, leaving 18 bases between them. The CDR3 sequence is 13 residues long. Germline V lookup: CDR1 SGHDN, CDR2 FVKESK. The CDR3 DNA reads as TGTGCCAGCAGCCCTCAAGGTGGGGCGAAAAAGTACTTC. This sequence encodes CASSPQGGAKKYF.

The sample holds many counts of this clonotype. The chain carries TRBV7-2 and TRBJ2-1; 7 nucleotides align to TRBD2. V shed 1 base and J 12 bases; nucleotides not matched to a gene: 9. This CDR3 is 14 amino acids long. The germline V gene encodes CDR1 SGHTA and CDR2 FQGNSA. In DNA, the CDR3 is TGTGCCAGCAGCTTAGGTAGGGAGGGCGGCCCGCAGTTCTTC. Translation gives CASSLGREGGPQFF.

The sample holds many counts of this clonotype. This could be a read error, since a much larger clone is one nucleotide away. The V and J genes are TRBV24-1 and TRBJ1-2; D uncertain. V lost 4 bases to trimming and J lost 8 bases, with 10 bases between them. Germline loops: CDR1 KGHDR, CDR2 SFDVKD. CDR3 length equals 12 residues. This CDR3 reads CATSERISGYTF. CDR3 nucleotides: TGTGCCACCAGTGAAAGGATCTCAGGCTACACCTTC.

This clonotype was observed at least ten times. This chain uses TRBV9 with TRBJ2-1; 9 bases agree with TRBD2. This CDR3 has 17 residues. The V and J ends lost 4 bases and 6 bases, in that order; junction bases with no gene match: 14. Germline CDR1 SGDLS, CDR2 YYNGEE. The CDR3 nucleotides are TGTGCCAGCAGCCCCCGAAGGGGGGGACTAGCAGGCAATGAGCAGTTCTTC. The encoded protein is CASSPRRGGLAGNEQFF. Full variable domain (outside the CDR3, taken from reference TRBV9 and TRBJ2-1): DSGVTQTPKHLITATGQRVTLRCSPRSGDLSVYWYQQSLDQGLQFLIQYYNGEERAKGNILERFSAQQFPDLHSELNLSSLELGDSALYFCASSPRRGGLAGNEQFFGPGTRLTVL.

This clonotype was counted ten times or more. The J gene is TRBJ2-2, the V gene TRBV6-4, with 11 positions matching TRBD2. This CDR3 has 15 amino acids. From germline, CDR1 is MRHNA and CDR2 SNTAGT. Trimming took 3 bases from V and 6 from J; bases not matched to a gene: 3. The CDR3 here is CASSEETSGAGELFF. In nucleotides, the CDR3 is TGTGCCAGCAGTGAAGAGACTAGCGGGGCCGGGGAGCTGTTTTTT.

This clonotype was counted at least ten times. The rearrangement links TRBV5-1 to TRBJ2-1, with 8 bases identical to TRBD2. Germline V lookup: CDR1 SGHRS, CDR2 YFSETQ. The CDR3 is 14 residues long. V lost 0 bases, J lost 8 bases, and 4 bases stayed unmatched. In DNA, the CDR3 is TGCGCCAGCAGCTTGGCTAGCGGGTTCTATGAGCAGTTCTTC. This sequence encodes CASSLASGFYEQFF.

In its sample, this clonotype was seen many times. The gene calls are TRBV20-1 and TRBJ2-1, with 10 bases lining up with TRBD2. This CDR3 region has 16 residues. CDR1 is DFQATT and CDR2 is SNEGSKA in the germline V gene (reference sequence). V gave up 1 base and J gave up 7 bases; unmatched junction bases: 10. In DNA, the CDR3 is TGCAGTGCTAGAGCTCTAGCGGGAGATCCGGGGAATGAGCAGTTCTTC. Amino acid sequence: CSARALAGDPGNEQFF.

On this clonotype: Possible read error: a much larger clone is one base away. The V call is TRBV12-3 or TRBV12-4, the J call TRBJ2-7; 9 nucleotides line up with TRBD2. The end of the DNA fits TRBJ2-1 better, so the J call may be wrong. CDR3 length: 15 amino acids. The CDR3 region has the DNA TGTGCCAGCAGTGGCGGGGGGGCCATCTACAATGAGCAGTTCTTC. It translates to CASSGGGAIYNEQFF.

The table lists this clonotype with many counts. V is TRBV5-1 and J is TRBJ2-2; tentative D call: TRBD1 (6 bases). Germline V gene sequence: CDR1 SGHRS, CDR2 YFSETQ. Between the trimmed V and J ends, which lost 3 bases and 2 bases, there was a span of 14 bases. This CDR3 spans 16 amino acids. The CDR3 loop is CASSSALDRNTGELFF. CDR3 bases: TGCGCCAGCAGCTCCGCTCTGGACAGAAACACCGGGGAGCTGTTTTTT.

This clonotype was found many times. V gene TRBV30 combines with J gene TRBJ1-6; D gene unclear. The CDR3 covers 11 residues. The V gene lost 3 bases and the J gene lost 7 bases, with 4 bases spanning the gap. Germline CDR1 reads GTSNPN; CDR2 reads SVGIG (reference sequence). CDR3 nucleotides: TGTGCCTGGAGCATGAATTCACCCCTCCACTTT. This codes for CAWSMNSPLHF.

There are many counts of this clonotype. The rearrangement uses TRBV28 and TRBJ1-3; D gene uncertain. With 6 bases removed from V and 2 bases from J, the gap between germline ends came to 5 bases. The germline gives CDR1 MDHEN, CDR2 SYDVKM. The CDR3 runs 12 residues. CDR3 nucleotides: TGTGCCAGCAGGAGTCCTGGAAACACCATATATTTT. Its translation: CASRSPGNTIYF.

As regards this clonotype: A much larger clone is a single base away; this may be a read error. This chain links TRBV6-2 or TRBV6-3 with TRBJ2-7, with D possibly being TRBD2 (6 bases). Germline V gives CDR1 MNHEY, CDR2 SVGEGT. This CDR3 spans 16 amino acids. CDR3 bases: TGTGCCGGCAGTTACTCGCGGGAAATCCCCCAGTACGAGCAGTACTTC. It codes for CAGSYSREIPQYEQYF.

Turning to this clonotype: A much larger clone differs from this one at a single base, so this may be a read error. The chain couples TRBV2 to TRBJ1-1; no definite D call. The length of the CDR3 is 13 residues. Germline loops: CDR1 SNHLY, CDR2 FYNNEI. V was cut by 4 bases and J by 2 bases, with 8 bases left in between. CDR3 DNA sequence: TGTGCCAGCAGTGCGGGAATCAACACTGAAGCTTTCTTT. Translation: CASSAGINTEAFF.

In this sample, this clonotype turned up a few times. The V gene is TRBV24-1, the J gene TRBJ1-2; D unclear. The V gene lost 5 bases and the J gene lost 6 bases, with 15 bases spanning the gap. Germline values: CDR1 KGHDR, CDR2 SFDVKD. The CDR3 is made up of 14 amino acids. The CDR3 sequence: CATSADGRAHGYTF. CDR3 DNA: TGTGCCACCAGTGCTGACGGGCGGGCTCATGGCTACACCTTC.

This clonotype was detected ten times or more. The chain employs TRBV5-1 and TRBJ2-3, with 9 positions matching TRBD2. CDR3 size: 16 residues. Germline CDR1 is SGHRS and CDR2 is YFSETQ. V lost 0 bases to trimming and J lost 6 bases; unmatched junction nucleotides: 8. CDR3 protein: CASSLEMRGGADTQYF. CDR3 sequence (DNA): TGCGCCAGCAGCTTGGAAATGCGCGGGGGGGCTGATACGCAGTATTTT. The variable domain in full, with the rest retrieved from reference TRBV5-1 and TRBJ2-3, is KAGVTQTPRYLIKTRGQQVTLSCSPISGHRSVSWYQQTPGQGLQFLFEYFSETQRNKGNFPGRFSGRQFSNSRSEMNVSTLELGDSALYLCASSLEMRGGADTQYFGPGTRLTVL.